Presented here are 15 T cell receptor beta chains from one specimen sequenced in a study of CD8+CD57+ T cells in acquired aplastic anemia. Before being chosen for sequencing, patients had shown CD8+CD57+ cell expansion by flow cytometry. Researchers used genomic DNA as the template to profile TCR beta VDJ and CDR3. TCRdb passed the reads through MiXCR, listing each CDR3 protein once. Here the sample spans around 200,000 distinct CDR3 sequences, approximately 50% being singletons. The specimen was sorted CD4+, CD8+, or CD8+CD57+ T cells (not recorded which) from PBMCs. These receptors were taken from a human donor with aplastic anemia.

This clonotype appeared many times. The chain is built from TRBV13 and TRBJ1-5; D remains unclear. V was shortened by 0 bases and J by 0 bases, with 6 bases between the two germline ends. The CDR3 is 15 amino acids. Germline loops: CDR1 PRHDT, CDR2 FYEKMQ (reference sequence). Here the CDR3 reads CASSLGRVSNQPQHF. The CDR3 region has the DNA TGTGCCAGCAGCTTAGGACGGGTTAGCAATCAGCCCCAGCATTTT. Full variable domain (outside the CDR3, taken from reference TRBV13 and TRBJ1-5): AAGVIQSPRHLIKEKRETATLKCYPIPRHDTVYWYQQGPGQDPQFLISFYEKMQSDKGSIPDRFSAQQFSDYHSELNMSSLELGDSALYFCASSLGRVSNQPQHFGDGTRLSIL.

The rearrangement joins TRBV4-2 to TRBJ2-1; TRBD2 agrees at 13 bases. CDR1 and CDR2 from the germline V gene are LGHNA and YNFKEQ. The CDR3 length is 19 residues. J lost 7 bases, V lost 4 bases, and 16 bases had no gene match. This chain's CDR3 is CASSRPGLAGWGGGNEQFF. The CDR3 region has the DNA TGTGCCAGCAGCCGCCCGGGACTAGCGGGATGGGGGGGAGGGAATGAGCAGTTCTTC.

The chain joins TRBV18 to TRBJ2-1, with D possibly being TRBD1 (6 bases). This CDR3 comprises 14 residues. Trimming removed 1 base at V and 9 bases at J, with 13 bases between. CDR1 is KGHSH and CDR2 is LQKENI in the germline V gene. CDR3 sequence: CASSPRHREGEQFF. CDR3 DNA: TGTGCCAGCTCACCACGCCACAGGGAAGGTGAGCAGTTCTTC.

The DNA of the CDR3 is TGTGCCAGCAGCCCGGTTTTACGGGGGGTCGGAAACACCATATATTTT. Translating gives CASSPVLRGVGNTIYF. The gene calls are TRBV11-1 and TRBJ1-3; the D gene is possibly TRBD1 (5 bases). There are 16 residues in the CDR3. Germline CDR1 and CDR2: SGHAT and FQDESV (reference sequence). Trimming cost V 5 bases and J 4 bases, with 18 bases left between them.

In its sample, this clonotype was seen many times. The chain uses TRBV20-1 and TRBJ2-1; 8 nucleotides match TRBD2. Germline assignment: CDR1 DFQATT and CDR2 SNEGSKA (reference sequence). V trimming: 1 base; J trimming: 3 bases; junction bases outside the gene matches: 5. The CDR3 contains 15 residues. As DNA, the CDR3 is TGCAGTGCTAGAGGCATAGCGGGAAACTACAATGAGCAGTTCTTC. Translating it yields CSARGIAGNYNEQFF.

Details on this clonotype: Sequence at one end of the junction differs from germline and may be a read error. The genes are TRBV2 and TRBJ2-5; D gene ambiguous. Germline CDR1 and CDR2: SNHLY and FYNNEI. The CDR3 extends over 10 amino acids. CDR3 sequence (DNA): TGTGCTAGCAGTGAAAGGACCCAGCACTTC. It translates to CASSERTQHF.

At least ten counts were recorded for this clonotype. The CDR3 DNA reads TGTGCCAGCAGCTTAGGGCCTAGCGGGAGTAACACAGATACGCAGTATTTT. It encodes CASSLGPSGSNTDTQYF. V gene TRBV7-2 combines with J gene TRBJ2-3; 10 bases agree with TRBD2. Germline-derived CDR1 and CDR2 are SGHTA and FQGNSA. The length of the CDR3 is 17 residues. V gave up 1 base and J gave up 2 bases; unmatched junction bases: 6.

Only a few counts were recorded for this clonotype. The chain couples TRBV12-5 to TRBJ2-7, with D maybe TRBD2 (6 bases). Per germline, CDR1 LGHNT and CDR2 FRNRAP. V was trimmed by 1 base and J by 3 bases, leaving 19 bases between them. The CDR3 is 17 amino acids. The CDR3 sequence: CASGLELYGTPYYEQYF. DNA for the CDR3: TGTGCTAGTGGTTTGGAGCTTTACGGGACTCCTTACTACGAGCAGTACTTC.

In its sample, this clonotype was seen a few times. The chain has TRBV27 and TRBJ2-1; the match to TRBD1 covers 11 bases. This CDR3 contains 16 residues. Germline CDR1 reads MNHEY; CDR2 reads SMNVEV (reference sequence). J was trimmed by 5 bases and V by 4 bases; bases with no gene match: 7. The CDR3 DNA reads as TGTGCCAGCAGTTCGACCGGACAGGGGGCGGACAATGAGCAGTTCTTC. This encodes CASSSTGQGADNEQFF.

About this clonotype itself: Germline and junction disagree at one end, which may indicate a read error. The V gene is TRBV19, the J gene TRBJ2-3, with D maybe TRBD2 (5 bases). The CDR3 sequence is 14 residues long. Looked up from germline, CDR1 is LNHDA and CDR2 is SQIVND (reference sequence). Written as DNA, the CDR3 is TGTGCCAGTAGCATAGGTCTGGCCCGGGATACGCGGTATTTT. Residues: CASSIGLARDTRYF.

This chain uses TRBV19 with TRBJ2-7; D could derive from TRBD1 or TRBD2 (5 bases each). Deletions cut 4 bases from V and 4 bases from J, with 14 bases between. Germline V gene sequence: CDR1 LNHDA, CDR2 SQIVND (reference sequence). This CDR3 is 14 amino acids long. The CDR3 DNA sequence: TGTGCCAGTAGTACTCTGGGGACCGTGTACGAGCAGTACTTC. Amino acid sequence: CASSTLGTVYEQYF.

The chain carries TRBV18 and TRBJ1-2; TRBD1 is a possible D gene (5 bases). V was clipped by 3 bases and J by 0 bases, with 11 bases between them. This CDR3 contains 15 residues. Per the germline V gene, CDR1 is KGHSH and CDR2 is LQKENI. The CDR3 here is CASSPSGIPNYGYTF. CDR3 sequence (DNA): TGTGCCAGCTCACCTTCAGGGATCCCTAACTATGGCTACACCTTC.

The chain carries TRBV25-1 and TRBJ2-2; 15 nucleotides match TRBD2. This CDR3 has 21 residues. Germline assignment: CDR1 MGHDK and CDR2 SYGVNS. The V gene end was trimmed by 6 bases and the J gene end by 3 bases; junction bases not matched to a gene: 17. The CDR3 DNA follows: TGTGCCAGCAGGCCCATCCCCGGGACTAGCGGGAGGCAGCGCTACACCGGGGAGCTGTTTTTT. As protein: CASRPIPGTSGRQRYTGELFF.

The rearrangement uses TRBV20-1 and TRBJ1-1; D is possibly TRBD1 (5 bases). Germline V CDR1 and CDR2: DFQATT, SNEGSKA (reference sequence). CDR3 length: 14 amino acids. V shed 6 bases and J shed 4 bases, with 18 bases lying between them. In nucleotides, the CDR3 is TGCAGTGCGACCACAGGTGCAAGGGGCACTGAAGCTTTCTTT. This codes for CSATTGARGTEAFF.

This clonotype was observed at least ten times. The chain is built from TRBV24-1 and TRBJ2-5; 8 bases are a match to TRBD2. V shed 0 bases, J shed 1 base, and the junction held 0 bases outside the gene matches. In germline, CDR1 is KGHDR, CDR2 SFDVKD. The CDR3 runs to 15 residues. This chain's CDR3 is CATSDLRGGQETQYF. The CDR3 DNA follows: TGTGCCACCAGTGATTTGCGGGGGGGCCAAGAGACCCAGTACTTC.